The subject of this entry is one T cell receptor (beta chain). The record originates from a study of blood T cell repertoires in COVID-19. Followed longitudinally, the Seattle patients had been enrolled during active infection. The repertoire was sequenced with immunoSEQ multiplex PCR; TCRdb's copy has only in-frame clones and lacks some. The data hold roughly 200,000 clones, with around 80% observed a single time. The germline V gene has CDR1 LGHNT and CDR2 FRNRAP. This CDR3 is built from 19 residues. V dropped 5 bases and J dropped 0; count of bases not matched to a gene: 13. The chain joins TRBV12-5 to TRBJ2-1; 10 bases map to TRBD2. This sequence was found in an elderly woman with COVID-19, enrolled during active disease. The sample was peripheral blood. As DNA, the CDR3 is TGTGCTAGTGGTGGACTCCCTAAAGCGGGGGGGAGCTCCTACAATGAGCAGTTCTTC. This sequence encodes CASGGLPKAGGSSYNEQFF.